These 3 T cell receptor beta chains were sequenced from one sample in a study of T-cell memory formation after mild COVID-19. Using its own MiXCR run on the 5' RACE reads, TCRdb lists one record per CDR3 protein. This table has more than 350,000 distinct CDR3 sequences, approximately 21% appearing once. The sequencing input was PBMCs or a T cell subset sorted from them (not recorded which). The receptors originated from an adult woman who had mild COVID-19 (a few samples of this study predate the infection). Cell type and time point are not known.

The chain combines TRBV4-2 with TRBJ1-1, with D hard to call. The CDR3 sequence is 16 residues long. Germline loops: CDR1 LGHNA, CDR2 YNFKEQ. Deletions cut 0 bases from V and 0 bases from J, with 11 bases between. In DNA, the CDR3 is TGTGCCAGCAGCCAAGAGTTAGGGCGGATGAACACTGAAGCTTTCTTT. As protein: CASSQELGRMNTEAFF.

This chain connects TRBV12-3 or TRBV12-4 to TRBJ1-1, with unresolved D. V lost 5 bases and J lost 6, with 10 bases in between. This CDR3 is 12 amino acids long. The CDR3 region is CASSETQPEAFF. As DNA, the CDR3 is TGTGCCAGCAGTGAGACCCAGCCTGAAGCTTTCTTT.

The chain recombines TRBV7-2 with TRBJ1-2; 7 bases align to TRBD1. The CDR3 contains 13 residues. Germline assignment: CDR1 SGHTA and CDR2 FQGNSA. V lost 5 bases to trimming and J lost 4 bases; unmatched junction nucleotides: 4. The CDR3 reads CASSGDRAYGYTF. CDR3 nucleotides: TGTGCCAGCAGCGGAGACAGGGCCTATGGCTACACCTTC. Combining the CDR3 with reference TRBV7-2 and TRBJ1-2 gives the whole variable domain GAGVSQSPSNKVTEKGKDVELRCDPISGHTALYWYRQSLGQGLEFLIYFQGNSAPDKSGLPSDRFSAERTGGSVSTLTIQRTQQEDSAVYLCASSGDRAYGYTFGSGTRLTVV.